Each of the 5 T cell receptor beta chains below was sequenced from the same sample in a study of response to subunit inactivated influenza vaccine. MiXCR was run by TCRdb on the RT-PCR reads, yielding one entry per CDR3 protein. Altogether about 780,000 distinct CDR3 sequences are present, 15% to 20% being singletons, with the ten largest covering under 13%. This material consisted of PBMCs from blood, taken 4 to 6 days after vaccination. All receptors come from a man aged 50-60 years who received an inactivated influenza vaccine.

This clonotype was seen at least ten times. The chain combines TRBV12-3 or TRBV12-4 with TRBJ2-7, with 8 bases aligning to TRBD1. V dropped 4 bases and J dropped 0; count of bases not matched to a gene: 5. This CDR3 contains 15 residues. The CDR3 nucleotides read TGTGCCAGCAGTTCCCGGGACAGGAGCTCCTACGAGCAGTACTTC. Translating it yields CASSSRDRSSYEQYF.

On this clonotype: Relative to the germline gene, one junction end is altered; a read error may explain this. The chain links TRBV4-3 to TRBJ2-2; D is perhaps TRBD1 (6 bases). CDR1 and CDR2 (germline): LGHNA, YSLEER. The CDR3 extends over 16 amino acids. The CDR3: CANSQAVPGVPGELFF. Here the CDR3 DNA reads TGCGCCAACAGCCAAGCGGTGCCAGGGGTCCCCGGGGAGCTGTTTTTT.

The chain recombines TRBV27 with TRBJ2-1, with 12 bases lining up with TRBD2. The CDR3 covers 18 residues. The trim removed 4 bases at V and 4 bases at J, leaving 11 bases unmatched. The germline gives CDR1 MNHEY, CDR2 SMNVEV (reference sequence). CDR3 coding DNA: TGTGCCAGCAGTTCCGGACTAGCGGGGACCCGTGGGTACAATGAGCAGTTCTTC. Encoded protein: CASSSGLAGTRGYNEQFF.

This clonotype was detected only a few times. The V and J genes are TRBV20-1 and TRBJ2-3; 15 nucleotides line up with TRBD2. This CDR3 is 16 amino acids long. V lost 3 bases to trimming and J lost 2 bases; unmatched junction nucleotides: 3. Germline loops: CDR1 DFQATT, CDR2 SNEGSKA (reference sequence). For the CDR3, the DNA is TGCAGTGCTAGGAGGACTAGCGGGGGGGTCACAGATACGCAGTATTTT. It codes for CSARRTSGGVTDTQYF.

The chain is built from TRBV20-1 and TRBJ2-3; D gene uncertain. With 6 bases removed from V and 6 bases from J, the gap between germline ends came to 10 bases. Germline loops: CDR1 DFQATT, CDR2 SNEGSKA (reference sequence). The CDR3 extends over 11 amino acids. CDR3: CSASHVDTQYF. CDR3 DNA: TGCAGTGCGTCTCACGTTGATACGCAGTATTTT.